This TCR beta chain emerged from a study of CD8 T cells in ankylosing spondylitis. General study results and limits: One TCR beta motif, made up of several highly homologous variants, appeared characteristic of ankylosing spondylitis blood. Significant enrichment of disease-linked clones was reportedly seen in matched ankylosing spondylitis synovial fluid.

The CDR3 is 17 amino acids. Trimming removed 0 bases from V and 2 bases from J; junction bases left unmatched: 9. Germline loops: CDR1 SGHAT, CDR2 FQNNGV. As concerns this clonotype: Its matching antigen is unknown.

TCRdb ran MiXCR on the 5' RACE reads and lists one entry per CDR3 protein. The repertoire holds approximately 400,000 distinct CDR3 sequences, with about 25% as singletons. The receptor's source is a male donor with ankylosing spondylitis. The rearrangement uses TRBV11-2 and TRBJ1-2; the match to TRBD1 covers 7 bases. The sample taken for sequencing was blood, either unsorted or a sorted T cell fraction (not recorded which). In DNA, the CDR3 is TGTGCCAGCAGCTTAGATATCCAGGGGGGATGGAACTATGGCTACACCTTC. Its translation: CASSLDIQGGWNYGYTF.